This paragraph covers one TCR beta chain sequence. In TCRdb, the 5' RACE reads were re-called with MiXCR into one record per CDR3 protein. The sample holds about 270,000 distinct CDR3 sequences, around 15% seen once. The V and J ends lost 0 bases and 7 bases respectively, with 10 bases between them. The CDR3 sequence is 13 residues long. In germline, CDR1 is SGHRS, CDR2 YFSETQ. The data stem from a study of T-cell memory formation after mild COVID-19. The chain uses TRBV5-1 and TRBJ2-5, with D unresolved. Material: PBMCs or a T cell subset sorted from them (not recorded which). The source is a man aged 18 to 29 who had mild COVID-19 (a few samples of this study predate the infection). Cell type and time point are not known. The CDR3 protein is CASSLEGRATQYF. The CDR3 DNA reads TGCGCCAGCAGCTTGGAGGGTAGAGCGACCCAGTACTTC.